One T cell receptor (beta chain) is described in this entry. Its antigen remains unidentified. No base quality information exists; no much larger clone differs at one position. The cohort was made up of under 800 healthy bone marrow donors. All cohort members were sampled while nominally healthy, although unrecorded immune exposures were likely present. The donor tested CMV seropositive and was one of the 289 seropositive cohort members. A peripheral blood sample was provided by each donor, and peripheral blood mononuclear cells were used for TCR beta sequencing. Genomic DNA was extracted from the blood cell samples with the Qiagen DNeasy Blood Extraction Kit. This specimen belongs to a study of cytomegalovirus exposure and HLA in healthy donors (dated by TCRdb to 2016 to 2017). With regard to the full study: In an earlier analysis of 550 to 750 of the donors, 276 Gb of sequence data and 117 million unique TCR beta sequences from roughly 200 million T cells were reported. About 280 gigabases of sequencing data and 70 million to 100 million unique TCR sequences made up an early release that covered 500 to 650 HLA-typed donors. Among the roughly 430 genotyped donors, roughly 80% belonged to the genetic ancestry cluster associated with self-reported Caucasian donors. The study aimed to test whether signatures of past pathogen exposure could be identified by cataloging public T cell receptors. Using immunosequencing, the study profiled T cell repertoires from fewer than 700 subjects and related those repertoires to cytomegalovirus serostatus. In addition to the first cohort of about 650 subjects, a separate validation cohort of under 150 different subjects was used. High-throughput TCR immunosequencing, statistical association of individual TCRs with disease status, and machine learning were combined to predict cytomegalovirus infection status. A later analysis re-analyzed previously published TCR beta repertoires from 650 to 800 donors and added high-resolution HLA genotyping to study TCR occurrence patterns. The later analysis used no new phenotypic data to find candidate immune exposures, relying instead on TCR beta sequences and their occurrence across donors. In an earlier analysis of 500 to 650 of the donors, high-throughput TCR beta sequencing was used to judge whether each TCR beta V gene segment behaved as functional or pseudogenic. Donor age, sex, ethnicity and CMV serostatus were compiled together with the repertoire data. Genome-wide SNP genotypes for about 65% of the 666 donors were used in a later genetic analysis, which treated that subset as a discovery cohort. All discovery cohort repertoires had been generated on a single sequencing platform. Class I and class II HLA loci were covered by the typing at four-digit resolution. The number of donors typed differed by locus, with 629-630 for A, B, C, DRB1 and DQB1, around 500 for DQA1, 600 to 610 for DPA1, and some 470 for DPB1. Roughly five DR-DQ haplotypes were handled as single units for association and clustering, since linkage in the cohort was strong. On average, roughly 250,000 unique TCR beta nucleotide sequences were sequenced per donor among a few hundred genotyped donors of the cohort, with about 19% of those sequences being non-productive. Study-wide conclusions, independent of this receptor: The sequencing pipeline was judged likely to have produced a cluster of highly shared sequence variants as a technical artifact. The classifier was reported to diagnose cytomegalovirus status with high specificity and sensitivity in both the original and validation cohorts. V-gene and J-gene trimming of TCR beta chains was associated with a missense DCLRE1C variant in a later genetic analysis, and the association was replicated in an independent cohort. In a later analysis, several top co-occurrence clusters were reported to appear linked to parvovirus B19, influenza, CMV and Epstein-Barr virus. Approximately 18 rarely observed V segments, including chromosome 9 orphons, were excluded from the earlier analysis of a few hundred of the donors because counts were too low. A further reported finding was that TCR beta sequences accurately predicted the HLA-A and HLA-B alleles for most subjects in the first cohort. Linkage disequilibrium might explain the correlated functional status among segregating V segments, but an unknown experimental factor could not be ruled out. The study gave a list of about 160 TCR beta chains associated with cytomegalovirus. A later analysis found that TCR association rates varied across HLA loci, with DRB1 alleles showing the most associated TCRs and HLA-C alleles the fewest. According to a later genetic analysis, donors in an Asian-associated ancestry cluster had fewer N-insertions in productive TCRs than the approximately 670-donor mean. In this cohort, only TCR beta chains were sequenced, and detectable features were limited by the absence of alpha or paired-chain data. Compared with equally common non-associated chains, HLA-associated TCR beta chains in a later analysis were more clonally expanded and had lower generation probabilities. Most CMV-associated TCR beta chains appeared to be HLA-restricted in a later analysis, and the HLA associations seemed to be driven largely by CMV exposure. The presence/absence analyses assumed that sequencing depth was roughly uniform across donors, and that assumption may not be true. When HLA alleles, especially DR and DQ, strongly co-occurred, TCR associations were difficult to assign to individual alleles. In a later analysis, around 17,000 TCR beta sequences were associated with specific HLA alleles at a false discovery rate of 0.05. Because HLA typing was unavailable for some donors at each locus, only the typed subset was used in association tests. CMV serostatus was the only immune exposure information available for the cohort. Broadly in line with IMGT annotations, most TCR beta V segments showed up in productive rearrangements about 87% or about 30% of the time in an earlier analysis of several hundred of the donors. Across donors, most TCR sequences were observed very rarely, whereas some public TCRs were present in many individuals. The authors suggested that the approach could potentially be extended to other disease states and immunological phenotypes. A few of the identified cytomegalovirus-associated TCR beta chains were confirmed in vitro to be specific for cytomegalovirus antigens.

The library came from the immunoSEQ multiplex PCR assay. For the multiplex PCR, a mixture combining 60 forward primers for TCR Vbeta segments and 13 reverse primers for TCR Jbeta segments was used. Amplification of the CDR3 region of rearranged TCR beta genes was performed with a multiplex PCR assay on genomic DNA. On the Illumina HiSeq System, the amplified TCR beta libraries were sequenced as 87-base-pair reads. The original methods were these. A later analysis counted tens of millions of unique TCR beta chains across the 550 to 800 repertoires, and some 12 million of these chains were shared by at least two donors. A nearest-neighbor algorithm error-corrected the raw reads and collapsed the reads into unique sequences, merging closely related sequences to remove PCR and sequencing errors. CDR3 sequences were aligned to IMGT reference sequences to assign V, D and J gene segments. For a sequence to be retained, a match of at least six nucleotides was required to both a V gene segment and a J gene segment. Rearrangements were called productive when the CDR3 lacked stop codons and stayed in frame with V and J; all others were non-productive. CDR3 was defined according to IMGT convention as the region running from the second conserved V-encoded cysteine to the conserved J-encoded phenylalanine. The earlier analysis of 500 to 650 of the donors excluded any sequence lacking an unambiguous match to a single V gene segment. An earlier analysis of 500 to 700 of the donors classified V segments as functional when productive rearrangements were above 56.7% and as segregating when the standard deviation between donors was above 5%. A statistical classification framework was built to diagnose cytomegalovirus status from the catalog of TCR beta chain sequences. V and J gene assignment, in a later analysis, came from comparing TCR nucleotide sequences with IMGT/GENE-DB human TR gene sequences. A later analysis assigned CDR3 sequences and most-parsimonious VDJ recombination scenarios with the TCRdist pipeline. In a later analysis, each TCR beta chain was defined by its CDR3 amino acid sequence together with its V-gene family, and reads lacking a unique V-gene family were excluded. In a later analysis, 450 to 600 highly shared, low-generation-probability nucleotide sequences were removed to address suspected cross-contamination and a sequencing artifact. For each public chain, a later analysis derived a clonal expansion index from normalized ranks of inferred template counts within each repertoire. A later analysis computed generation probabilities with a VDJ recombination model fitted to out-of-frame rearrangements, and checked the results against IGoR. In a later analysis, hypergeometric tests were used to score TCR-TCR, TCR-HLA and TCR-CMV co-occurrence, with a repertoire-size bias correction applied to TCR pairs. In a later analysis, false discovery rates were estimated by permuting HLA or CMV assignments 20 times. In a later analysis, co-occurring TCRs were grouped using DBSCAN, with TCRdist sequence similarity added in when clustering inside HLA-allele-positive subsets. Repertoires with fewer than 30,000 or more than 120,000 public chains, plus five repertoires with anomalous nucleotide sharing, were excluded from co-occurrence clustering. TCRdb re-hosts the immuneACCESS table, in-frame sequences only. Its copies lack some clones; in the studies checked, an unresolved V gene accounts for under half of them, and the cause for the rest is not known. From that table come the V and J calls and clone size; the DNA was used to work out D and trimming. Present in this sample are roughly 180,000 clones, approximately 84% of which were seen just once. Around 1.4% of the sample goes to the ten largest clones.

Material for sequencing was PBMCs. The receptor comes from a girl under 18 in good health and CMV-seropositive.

The CDR3 has the sequence CAISDERNQGGNQPQHF. The sequenced DNA is TGTGCCATCAGTGATGAACGGAATCAGGGCGGCAATCAGCCCCAGCATTTT. Here the chain combines TRBV10-3 and TRBJ1-5; possibly the D gene is TRBD1, per 5 matching bases. At the junction V is shortened by 3 bases and J by 2 bases, with 17 bases in between. Taken from the germline V gene, the CDR1 and CDR2 loops are ENHRY and SYGVKD. From cysteine to phenylalanine, the CDR3 is 17 amino acids long. Only CDR3 DNA is held: 51 bases, read in frame from base 1.